These T cell receptor beta chains were read from a single sample in a study of blood T cells in healthy people across ages. TCRdb analysed the 5' RACE reads with MiXCR anew, one entry per CDR3 protein. The data contain about 1,400,000 distinct CDR3 sequences, approximately 59% of them seen just once; the ten biggest clones take up roughly 6.3%. Specimen: blood. The source of these receptors is a man aged 18 to 29 in good health. CDR3s include the opening cysteine and the closing phenylalanine or tryptophan. A D gene is named only where the DNA matches it firmly. Only some rows state a clone size, as once, few, many or a class for expanded clones.

cdr3_nt cdr3_aa j_call d_call clone_size v_call
TGTGCCAGCAGCGCCCGGGGTAGCGGGAGTGGGAATGAGCAGTTCTTC CASSARGSGSGNEQFF TRBJ2-1 TRBD2 . TRBV7-9
TGCGCCAGCAGCCAAGATGGGGAGACAGGGAGCAACGAGCAGTACTTC CASSQDGETGSNEQYF TRBJ2-7 TRBD1 few TRBV4-3
TGCAGTGCCCTCAGGGGGACAGGGGGCCAAGAGACCCAGTACTTC CSALRGTGGQETQYF TRBJ2-5 TRBD1 . TRBV20-1
TGTGCCACCGAACTAGAGGCTTCGGAGACCCAGTACTTC CATELEASETQYF TRBJ2-5 . . TRBV15
TGTGCCACCAGCAGGAACACCGGGGAGCTGTTTTTT CATSRNTGELFF TRBJ2-2 . once TRBV15
TGCAGTCCCTGGGGGGACACTGAAGCTTTCTTT CSPWGDTEAFF TRBJ1-1 . . TRBV20-1
TGTGCCAGCAGCAGCGTGGGCTACGAGCAGTACTTC CASSSVGYEQYF TRBJ2-7 . few TRBV7-9
TGTGCCATCAGTGGCCGGGATAGCCCCAGGGACTATGGCTACACCTTC CAISGRDSPRDYGYTF TRBJ1-2 . . TRBV10-3
TGTGCCAGCAGTTACGAGGGGACAGTTAAGGTTGAGCAGTACTTC CASSYEGTVKVEQYF TRBJ2-5 TRBD1 . TRBV6-5
TGTGCCAGCAGTGAAGTTCGAACAGCCGCTAATGAAAAACTGTTTTTT CASSEVRTAANEKLFF TRBJ1-4 . . TRBV6-1
TGTGCCAGCAGCGGCAGGGACTTTTCAAATGAGCAGTTCTTC CASSGRDFSNEQFF TRBJ2-1 . . TRBV13
TGCGCCAGCAGCCAAATGGGACAGGGACCCTCTGGGGCCAACGTCCTGACTTTC CASSQMGQGPSGANVLTF TRBJ2-6 TRBD1 . TRBV4-1
TGTGCCAGCATTGTGGACAGGGGGCTAACAGATACGCAGTATTTT CASIVDRGLTDTQYF TRBJ2-3 TRBD1 . TRBV6-6
TGTGCCAGCAGTTACTCGAGCCGGACTAGCTATTACGAGCAGTACTTC CASSYSSRTSYYEQYF TRBJ2-7 TRBD2 few TRBV6-2/TRBV6-3
TGTGCCAGCAGCCACGACGGGTACTCCTACAATGAGCAGTACTTC CASSHDGYSYNEQYF TRBJ2-7 . few TRBV7-2
TGTGCCAGCAGTGATGGTGGGACATTCCTTACAGATACGCAGTATTTT CASSDGGTFLTDTQYF TRBJ2-3 . . TRBV6-4
TGCAGTGCACCAACGACGGATTACCCACCCCTCCACTTT CSAPTTDYPPLHF TRBJ1-6 . few TRBV20-1
TGTGCCATCAGTGGGGAGGGGATTGGCACAGATACGCAGTATTTT CAISGEGIGTDTQYF TRBJ2-3 TRBD2 . TRBV10-3
TGTGCCAGCAGCTCGGGACAGGGTATTTCTTCACCCCTCCACTTT CASSSGQGISSPLHF TRBJ1-6 TRBD1 once TRBV25-1
TGTGCCACCAAGAGTACGAATGAGCAGTTCTTC CATKSTNEQFF TRBJ2-1 . once TRBV2
TGTGCCATCAGTGCAGGGGTAATTGTGACCTATGGCTACACCTTC CAISAGVIVTYGYTF TRBJ1-2 . . TRBV10-3
TGTGCCAGCAGTGTCGCATCCCCCACAGATACGCAGTATTTT CASSVASPTDTQYF TRBJ2-3 . . TRBV6-4